Following are 24 T cell receptor beta chains from one sample sequenced in a study of T-cell memory formation after mild COVID-19. TCRdb passed the 5' RACE reads through MiXCR, listing each CDR3 protein once. The sample records approximately 240,000 distinct CDR3 sequences, less than 20% being singletons. Sequences were obtained from PBMCs or a T cell subset sorted from them (not recorded which). Source of these receptors: a man aged 18 to 30 who had mild COVID-19 (a few samples of this study predate the infection). Cell type and time point are not known.

This rearrangement joins TRBV6-6 to TRBJ2-2, with TRBD2 identical over 11 bases. This CDR3 is 14 amino acids long. Germline loops: CDR1 MNHNY, CDR2 SVGAGI (reference sequence). V gave up 7 bases and J gave up 4 bases; unmatched junction bases: 2. CDR3 amino acids: CASTGTSGTGELFF. The CDR3, as DNA: TGTGCCAGCACCGGGACTAGCGGCACCGGGGAGCTGTTTTTT.

The V and J genes are TRBV20-1 and TRBJ2-7, with a weak D call TRBD2 (5 bases). This CDR3 contains 13 residues. CDR1 is DFQATT, CDR2 SNEGSKA, per germline (reference sequence). For the CDR3, the DNA is TGCAGGCCCCTTCGCGAGGGTTCCCACGAGCAGTACTTC. This encodes CRPLREGSHEQYF.

This chain uses TRBV6-5 with TRBJ1-3; D is unresolved. Trimming removed 6 bases at V and 4 bases at J, with 10 bases between. This CDR3 comprises 13 residues. CDR1 is MNHEY and CDR2 is SVGAGI in the germline V gene. This chain's CDR3 is CASSSPRGNTIYF. DNA of the CDR3: TGTGCCAGCAGCTCCCCCCGGGGAAACACCATATATTTT.

This clonotype appeared a few times. This rearrangement joins TRBV3-1 to TRBJ2-1; D is possibly TRBD2 (5 bases). CDR3 size: 16 residues. The V gene lost 4 bases and the J gene lost 0 bases, with 13 bases spanning the gap. The germline V gene encodes CDR1 LGHDT and CDR2 YNNKEL (reference sequence). This CDR3 is CASSPGIQSSYNEQFF. The CDR3 DNA sequence: TGTGCCAGCAGCCCGGGGATTCAGAGCTCCTACAATGAGCAGTTCTTC.

In its sample, this clonotype was seen many times. V is TRBV28 and J is TRBJ2-5; no definite D call. The CDR3 is made up of 13 amino acids. The V end lost 6 bases, the J end lost 5 bases, and 13 bases lay between the germline ends. Per the germline V gene, CDR1 is MDHEN and CDR2 is SYDVKM. CDR3 nucleotide sequence: TGTGCCAGCAGGGAAGGCCTCTGGGAGACCCAGTACTTC. This translates into CASREGLWETQYF. Full variable domain (outside the CDR3, taken from reference TRBV28 and TRBJ2-5): DVKVTQSSRYLVKRTGEKVFLECVQDMDHENMFWYRQDPGLGLRLIYFSYDVKMKEKGDIPEGYSVSREKKERFSLILESASTNQTSMYLCASREGLWETQYFGPGTRLLVL.

This clonotype was counted only a few times. The chain employs TRBV6-2 or TRBV6-3 and TRBJ2-1; weak D call: TRBD1 (7 bases). The CDR3 is 16 amino acids. The V end lost 2 bases, the J end lost 2 bases, and 13 bases lay between the germline ends. Germline loops: CDR1 MNHEY, CDR2 SVGEGT. The CDR3 DNA reads as TGTGCCAGCAGTTACGGTGCAGGGGGGCCCTACAATGAGCAGTTCTTC. It yields the protein CASSYGAGGPYNEQFF.

J is TRBJ2-3 and V is TRBV20-1; D possibly corresponds to TRBD2 (6 bases). This CDR3 is built from 14 residues. Germline V CDR1 and CDR2: DFQATT, SNEGSKA (reference sequence). Trimming left V 3 bases short and J 1 base short, with 11 bases between. The CDR3 nucleotides read TGCAGTGCTAGTTATAGCGGTCGCACAGATACGCAGTATTTT. This translates into CSASYSGRTDTQYF.

This clonotype was seen more than once but under ten times. The CDR3 DNA reads TGCGCCAGCAGCTTTATATCCGGGGCCCAAGAGACCCAGTACTTC. Amino acid sequence: CASSFISGAQETQYF. This sequence joins TRBV5-1 and TRBJ2-5, with D perhaps assigned TRBD1 or TRBD2 (5 bases each). V was trimmed by 2 bases and J by 1 base, leaving 12 bases between them. The CDR3 runs to 15 residues. CDR1 and CDR2 (germline): SGHRS, YFSETQ.

This sequence joins TRBV2 and TRBJ1-5; 7 nucleotides match TRBD1. The germline gives CDR1 SNHLY, CDR2 FYNNEI. V trimming: 8 bases; J trimming: 0 bases; junction bases outside the gene matches: 4. CDR3 size: 14 residues. CDR3 amino acids: CASGGQDSNQPQHF. CDR3 nucleotides: TGTGCCAGCGGTGGACAGGATAGCAATCAGCCCCAGCATTTT.

The J gene is TRBJ2-7, the V gene TRBV4-3; the D is unclear. Germline values: CDR1 LGHNA, CDR2 YSLEER. This CDR3 contains 14 residues. V was shortened by 1 base and J by 5 bases, with 12 bases between the two germline ends. CDR3 residues: CASSQGGRLNEQYF. CDR3 sequence (DNA): TGCGCCAGCAGCCAAGGAGGACGGTTGAACGAGCAGTACTTC.

This clonotype was observed a few times. The rearrangement uses TRBV7-3 and TRBJ2-3, with TRBD1 as a possible D gene (6 bases). Trimming removed 5 bases at V and 10 bases at J, with 19 bases between. Germline V CDR1 and CDR2: SGHTA, FQGTGA. This CDR3 is 14 amino acids long. The CDR3 loop reads CASSPTQGSLPQYF. CDR3 in DNA: TGTGCCAGCAGCCCTACACAGGGTTCCCTTCCGCAGTATTTT. Full variable domain (missing parts from reference TRBV7-3 and TRBJ2-3): GAGVSQTPSNKVTEKGKYVELRCDPISGHTALYWYRQSLGQGPEFLIYFQGTGAADDSGLPNDRFFAVRPEGSVSTLKIQRTERGDSAVYLCASSPTQGSLPQYFGPGTRLTVL.

This clonotype has just a few counts. The chain combines TRBV3-1 with TRBJ1-3; D not resolved. Germline V gene data show CDR1 as LGHDT and CDR2 as YNNKEL (reference sequence). The CDR3 loop spans 15 amino acids. Trimming shortened V by 3 bases and J by 0 bases, and 9 bases separated the two germline ends. CDR3 sequence (DNA): TGTGCCAGCAGCCATCAGTGGAGCTCTGGAAACACCATATATTTT. This encodes CASSHQWSSGNTIYF.

J is TRBJ2-1 and V is TRBV7-3; D unresolved. CDR1 and CDR2 (germline): SGHTA, FQGTGA. V lost 4 bases and J lost 6, with 13 bases in between. This CDR3 spans 14 amino acids. The chain's CDR3 is CASSYGAIGNEQFF. The DNA for the CDR3 is TGTGCCAGCAGCTATGGAGCGATTGGCAATGAGCAGTTCTTC.

V and J are TRBV27 and TRBJ1-1; 8 bases map to TRBD1. Germline lookup yields CDR1 MNHEY and CDR2 SMNVEV (reference sequence). V shed 1 base and J 6 bases; nucleotides not matched to a gene: 13. This CDR3 is 17 amino acids long. CDR3 loop: CASSLWSMGQDHSEAFF. CDR3 DNA: TGTGCCAGCAGTTTATGGAGTATGGGACAGGACCATTCTGAAGCTTTCTTT.

At least ten counts were recorded for this clonotype. V gene TRBV6-5 combines with J gene TRBJ2-1, with 12 bases matching TRBD2. Germline V CDR1 and CDR2: MNHEY, SVGAGI. This CDR3 is 14 amino acids long. The CDR3 region is CVSTPSGGAREQFF. The CDR3 coding sequence is TGTGTTTCAACTCCTAGCGGGGGGGCCCGAGAGCAGTTCTTC.

This clonotype turned up a few times. This chain joins TRBV6-5 and TRBJ1-1; D remains ambiguous. V was cut by 6 bases and J by 1 base, with 12 bases left in between. CDR3 size: 14 residues. Germline CDR1 is MNHEY and CDR2 is SVGAGI. As DNA, the CDR3 is TGTGCCAGCAGCCGTCGGGGTCAGAACACTGAAGCTTTCTTT. Translation gives CASSRRGQNTEAFF.

This clonotype was seen many times. This chain joins TRBV5-1 and TRBJ2-1; D might be TRBD1 (5 bases). V lost 4 bases and J 1 base, leaving 9 bases between the germline ends. This CDR3 comprises 14 residues. Germline CDR1 and CDR2: SGHRS and YFSETQ. The DNA for the CDR3 is TGCGCCAGCAGCCCGCAGGGATCCTACAATGAGCAGTTCTTC. Translation gives CASSPQGSYNEQFF.

This sequence joins TRBV20-1 and TRBJ1-1; maybe TRBD1 (6 bases). Germline V gene sequence: CDR1 DFQATT, CDR2 SNEGSKA (reference sequence). V shed 1 base and J shed 5 bases, with 14 bases lying between them. This CDR3 spans 14 amino acids. The CDR3 is CSARGVGGYTEAFF. The CDR3 nucleotides are TGCAGTGCTAGAGGTGTAGGGGGGTATACTGAAGCTTTCTTT.

This clonotype was counted a few times. The chain is built from TRBV5-1 and TRBJ1-2; D is uncertain. V shed 7 bases and J shed 0 bases, with 10 bases lying between them. Germline V CDR1 and CDR2: SGHRS, YFSETQ. This CDR3 has 13 amino acids. For the CDR3, the DNA is TGCGCCAGCCGAAAGACATCTAACTATGGCTACACCTTC. Its protein product is CASRKTSNYGYTF. Drawing the rest from reference TRBV5-1 and TRBJ1-2, the complete variable domain is KAGVTQTPRYLIKTRGQQVTLSCSPISGHRSVSWYQQTPGQGLQFLFEYFSETQRNKGNFPGRFSGRQFSNSRSEMNVSTLELGDSALYLCASRKTSNYGYTFGSGTRLTVV.

The sample holds a few counts of this clonotype. The gene calls are TRBV5-1 and TRBJ1-5, with D unclear. Trimming took 4 bases from V and 5 from J, leaving 10 bases between them. CDR1 is SGHRS and CDR2 is YFSETQ in the germline V gene. This CDR3 is built from 13 residues. The CDR3 DNA reads TGCGCCAGCAGCCCCTCCGGAGATCAGCCCCAGCATTTT. As protein: CASSPSGDQPQHF.

In nucleotides, the CDR3 is TGTGCCAGCAGCCGGGACAGGGGAGAAGGCTACGAGCAGTACTTC. Its translation is CASSRDRGEGYEQYF. The chain combines TRBV7-2 with TRBJ2-7; TRBD1 matches at 10 bases. Germline CDR1 reads SGHTA; CDR2 reads FQGNSA. The CDR3 consists of 15 residues. The J segment lost 3 bases and the V segment lost 5 bases, leaving 7 bases of the junction unmatched. The variable domain in full, completed from reference TRBV7-2 and TRBJ2-7, reads GAGVSQSPSNKVTEKGKDVELRCDPISGHTALYWYRQSLGQGLEFLIYFQGNSAPDKSGLPSDRFSAERTGGSVSTLTIQRTQQEDSAVYLCASSRDRGEGYEQYFGPGTRLTVT.

This chain links TRBV7-2 with TRBJ2-7; TRBD1 agrees at 7 bases. Trimming at V came to 5 bases and at J to 4 bases, leaving 8 bases not matched to a gene. The CDR3 is 14 amino acids. Germline CDR1 is SGHTA and CDR2 is FQGNSA. The CDR3 nucleotides read TGTGCCAGCAGCAGTAGACAGGGACCTTACGAGCAGTACGTC. Its translation is CASSSRQGPYEQYV.

V and J are TRBV7-8 and TRBJ2-1, with D unresolved. CDR1 and CDR2 from the germline V gene are SGHVS and FQNEAQ. V was trimmed by 1 base and J by 0 bases, leaving 10 bases between them. This CDR3 region has 16 residues. The CDR3 DNA is TGTGCCAGCAGCTTAGGTAGGGTTTCCTCCTACAATGAGCAGTTCTTC. Protein sequence: CASSLGRVSSYNEQFF.

This clonotype occurred a few times. The junction does not match germline at one end; this may be a read error. The rearrangement uses TRBV10-3 and TRBJ1-2, with TRBD1 identical over 8 bases. CDR3 length equals 11 residues. The germline gives CDR1 ENHRY, CDR2 SYGVKD. CDR3: CANSESGGCTF. The CDR3 coding sequence is TGTGCCAACAGTGAGTCAGGGGGCTGCACCTTC.